Detailed here is one T cell receptor (beta chain). This clone was recorded a few times. Its antigen specificity is not known. No clone much larger than this one lies a single base away; base qualities are absent. The immunoSEQ Assay, a bias-controlled multiplex PCR, was used to amplify TCRbeta CDR3 regions from genomic DNA. The paper's data handling went like this. The number of nucleated cells in each sample was estimated by amplification of reference gene primers within the assay. Sequence reads were collapsed and filtered to measure the absolute abundance of every unique TCRbeta CDR3 rearrangement. For each sample, productive Simpson clonality was calculated as the square root of Simpson's diversity index over productive rearrangements. TCRdb obtained this table from immuneACCESS and retained in-frame rearrangements with V and J assigned. These tables miss some clones; where compared with another copy, unresolved V genes account for less than half of the shortfall, and the remainder is unexplained. V, J and clone size are taken as reported in that table, and D and trimming were inferred from the DNA itself. The sample table lists 120,000 to 150,000 clones, approximately 90% of them with a count of one. The top ten clonotypes cover about 1.2% of the sample.

This record comes from a study of blood T cell repertoires in COVID-19 (dated by TCRdb to 2018 to 2021). With regard to the full study: The collaborator samples originated in the United States, Italy and Spain and spanned the acute and convalescent phases of COVID-19. The material from the prospective study consisted of cDNA or gDNA derived from T cells, B-cell-depleted T cells, or PBMCs. Samples were obtained from the ongoing ImmuneRACE study (first 160 participants) and from over a thousand subjects provided by 6 global collaborators. A freely available public database, intended as a resource for researchers studying the immune response to SARS-CoV-2, is where the repertoires were released. The dataset comprised deeply sampled blood TCRbeta repertoires from subjects exposed to, actively infected with, or recovered from COVID-19. A de-identified subject ID, COVID-19 status, age in years and sex were almost always included in the sample metadata. Where available, HLA class I and class II types were taken from metadata supplied by the sample provider and were not determined by assay-based typing. General conclusions and limits of the study: Clinical and demographic metadata were provided uncurated, with the amount varying by source and participant.

Including cysteine and phenylalanine, the CDR3 has 15 amino acids. Left in the record is the CDR3 DNA by itself, 45 bases read in frame from the first base. From the germline V gene, CDR1 is SQVTM and CDR2 is ANQGSEA. V is shortened by 8 bases, J by 7 bases, and the region joining them spans 26 bases. Participants in the prospective study were enrolled through a virtual design, were aged roughly 18 to 100 years, and lived in roughly 25 United States geographic areas. Cohort assignment in the prospective study relied on participant-reported clinical history from a screening survey and a study questionnaire. Mobile phlebotomists in the prospective study collected whole blood, serum and a nasopharyngeal or oropharyngeal swab from every participant. Over a 2-month period, participants in the prospective study had the option of providing additional blood draws and questionnaires. Before DNA extraction, prospective study blood samples were shipped either frozen or at room temperature.

The receptor's source is a woman aged 30 to 39 with acute COVID-19. The chain was built from TRBV29-1 and TRBJ1-1, with an unclear D gene assignment. The specimen was PBMCs or T cells enriched from blood (not recorded which). CDR3 reads: CSSEGIPKRRNEAFF. The DNA reads TGCAGCTCCGAGGGAATCCCAAAAAGGCGAAATGAAGCTTTCTTT.